Shown below are 20 T cell receptor beta chains from a single sample sequenced in a study of T cells in Graves' hyperthyroidism and ophthalmopathy. Amplification of TCR beta CDR3 regions used RNA as the template. First-round RT-PCR of the TCR CDR3 relied on the HTBI primer set. TCRdb itself ran the multiplex PCR reads through MiXCR, one entry per CDR3 protein. The table has a few hundred thousand distinct CDR3 sequences, roughly 14% seen once. Sequences were obtained from blood. All receptors derive from a woman aged 18-29 years with Graves' hyperthyroidism that later progressed to Graves' ophthalmopathy.

This clonotype was counted ten times or more. This sequence joins TRBV30 and TRBJ2-1; possible D gene TRBD2, 5 bases. This CDR3 spans 16 amino acids. The germline V gene encodes CDR1 GTSNPN and CDR2 SVGIG (reference sequence). Trimming cost V 2 bases and J 0 bases, with 14 bases left between them. Written as DNA, the CDR3 is TGTGCCTGGAGTAGGGCTAGCAGGAGCTCCTACAATGAGCAGTTCTTC. As protein: CAWSRASRSSYNEQFF.

This clonotype was seen ten or more times. V and J are TRBV7-8 and TRBJ2-7, with D unresolved. This CDR3 contains 13 residues. Trimming shortened V by 5 bases and J by 5 bases, and 13 bases separated the two germline ends. Germline CDR1 reads SGHVS; CDR2 reads FQNEAQ. Written as DNA, the CDR3 is TGTGCCAGCAGCCCGCATTTATCCCACGAGCAGTACTTC. Translating gives CASSPHLSHEQYF.

This clonotype was seen repeatedly, ten times or more. This chain connects TRBV28 to TRBJ2-7; D remains unclear. V lost 3 bases and J lost 2, with 11 bases in between. Germline V gives CDR1 MDHEN, CDR2 SYDVKM. The CDR3 contains 14 residues. The CDR3 region is CASSLGTPTYEQYF. The CDR3 DNA reads as TGTGCCAGCAGTTTGGGTACACCAACCTACGAGCAGTACTTC.

The V gene is TRBV27, the J gene TRBJ1-1, with D perhaps matching TRBD1 (6 bases). The CDR3 has 15 amino acids. Trimming shortened V by 5 bases and J by 5 bases, and 18 bases separated the two germline ends. CDR1 is MNHEY and CDR2 is SMNVEV in the germline V gene (reference sequence). CDR3 residues: CASSLTGVVMTEAFF. The CDR3 nucleotides read TGTGCCAGCAGTCTGACAGGTGTCGTTATGACTGAAGCTTTCTTT.

This clonotype was counted at least ten times. The chain carries TRBV27 and TRBJ2-5; the match to TRBD2 covers 14 bases. V lost 5 bases, J lost 5 bases, and 7 bases stayed unmatched. CDR3 size: 16 residues. CDR1 is MNHEY and CDR2 is SMNVEV in the germline V gene (reference sequence). CDR3 coding DNA: TGTGCCAGCAGTGCGGGGACTAGCGGGAGTTTGGAGACCCAGTACTTC. Translated: CASSAGTSGSLETQYF.

This clonotype was recorded many times. The chain recombines TRBV27 with TRBJ1-2; possibly TRBD1 for D (6 bases). With 6 bases removed from V and 7 bases from J, the gap between germline ends came to 27 bases. Germline V gene lookup returns CDR1 MNHEY and CDR2 SMNVEV (reference sequence). This CDR3 has 17 amino acids. The CDR3 is CASSQVTIRGSPIGYTF. As DNA, the CDR3 is TGTGCCAGCAGCCAAGTAACTATTAGGGGGTCCCCTATTGGCTACACCTTC.

This clonotype was counted ten times or more. The chain combines TRBV6-2 or TRBV6-3 with TRBJ1-5, with a tentative D call TRBD1 (5 bases). Germline CDR1 is MNHEY and CDR2 is SVGEGT. The V end was cut by 11 bases, the J end by 5 bases, with 37 bases between. CDR3 length: 20 amino acids. The CDR3 reads CAGPPNNLPKGSRAHQPQHF. As DNA, the CDR3 is TGTGCCGGGCCCCCAAATAACTTGCCGAAGGGGTCCCGCGCACATCAGCCCCAGCATTTT.

The chain carries TRBV18 and TRBJ2-1; 12 bases agree with TRBD2. CDR3 length: 15 residues. Germline CDR1 KGHSH, CDR2 LQKENI. The J segment lost 8 bases and the V segment lost 3 bases, leaving 5 bases of the junction unmatched. The chain's CDR3 is CASSPGTSGRDEQFF. For the CDR3, the DNA is TGTGCCAGCTCACCGGGGACTAGCGGGCGCGATGAGCAGTTCTTC.

This clonotype was seen many times. V usage is TRBV27 and J usage is TRBJ1-4; D call uncertain. Trimming shortened V by 5 bases and J by 0 bases, and 10 bases separated the two germline ends. CDR1 is MNHEY, CDR2 SMNVEV, per germline (reference sequence). The CDR3 contains 15 residues. CDR3 sequence reads: CASSAVPATNEKLFF. In DNA form, the CDR3 reads TGTGCCAGCAGTGCAGTTCCCGCAACTAATGAAAAACTGTTTTTT.

This clonotype was observed at least ten times. This chain uses TRBV20-1 with TRBJ2-7; 10 bases align to TRBD1. The germline gives CDR1 DFQATT, CDR2 SNEGSKA (reference sequence). J was trimmed by 3 bases and V by 6 bases; bases with no gene match: 8. The CDR3 runs to 14 residues. The CDR3 region has the DNA TGCAGTGCCCTCCCGACAGGGGGCGGCTACGAGCAGTACTTC. Residues: CSALPTGGGYEQYF.

This clonotype was counted a few times. The chain employs TRBV30 and TRBJ2-5; possible D gene TRBD1, 6 bases. In germline, CDR1 is GTSNPN, CDR2 SVGIG (reference sequence). The germline V and J ends were trimmed by 3 bases and 5 bases, with 13 bases remaining between them. The CDR3 is made up of 13 amino acids. The CDR3 DNA follows: TGTGCCTGGAGGCCACAGGGTTTCGAGACCCAGTACTTC. As protein: CAWRPQGFETQYF. Complete variable domain (other parts from reference TRBV30 and TRBJ2-5): SQTIHQWPATLVQPVGSPLSLECTVEGTSNPNLYWYRQAAGRGLQLLFYSVGIGQISSEVPQNLSASRPQDRQFILSSKKLLLSDSGFYLCAWRPQGFETQYFGPGTRLLVL.

This chain joins TRBV9 and TRBJ2-1; 11 nucleotides match TRBD1. The germline V gene encodes CDR1 SGDLS and CDR2 YYNGEE. The CDR3 spans 16 residues. Trimming removed 1 base from V and 7 bases from J; junction bases left unmatched: 7. CDR3 DNA sequence: TGTGCCAGCAGCGTACCCGGGACAGGGGGAGGAAATGAGCAGTTCTTC. This codes for CASSVPGTGGGNEQFF.

V gene TRBV28 combines with J gene TRBJ2-4; 9 bases line up with TRBD1. The trim removed 5 bases at V and 6 bases at J, leaving 8 bases unmatched. Germline V gene data show CDR1 as MDHEN and CDR2 as SYDVKM. The CDR3 sequence is 15 residues long. The CDR3 DNA reads TGTGCCAGCAGTCAAGCCGACAGGGGGGGAAACATTCAGTACTTC. Its translation: CASSQADRGGNIQYF. The full variable domain, its missing parts supplied by reference TRBV28 and TRBJ2-4, is DVKVTQSSRYLVKRTGEKVFLECVQDMDHENMFWYRQDPGLGLRLIYFSYDVKMKEKGDIPEGYSVSREKKERFSLILESASTNQTSMYLCASSQADRGGNIQYFGAGTRLSVL.

This clonotype was seen repeatedly, ten times or more. The genes are TRBV11-2 and TRBJ1-2; D gene ambiguous. CDR3 length equals 19 residues. With 4 bases removed from V and 5 bases from J, the gap between germline ends came to 29 bases. Germline lookup yields CDR1 SGHAT and CDR2 FQNNGV. Written as DNA, the CDR3 is TGTGCCAGCAGCTCCCCCCGCCGGCGGCCTAACTCTTCCGGATATGGCTACACCTTC. Translation gives CASSSPRRRPNSSGYGYTF. The full variable domain, rest sourced from reference TRBV11-2 and TRBJ1-2, is EAGVAQSPRYKIIEKRQSVAFWCNPISGHATLYWYQQILGQGPKLLIQFQNNGVVDDSQLPKDRFSAERLKGVDSTLKIQPAKLEDSAVYLCASSSPRRRPNSSGYGYTFGSGTRLTVV.

This clonotype was detected many times. V usage is TRBV5-5 and J usage is TRBJ2-5; possible D gene TRBD1, 6 bases. Trimming removed 5 bases at V and 2 bases at J, with 13 bases between. This CDR3 has 14 residues. Germline V gives CDR1 SGHKS, CDR2 YYEKEE (reference sequence). DNA of the CDR3: TGTGCCAGCAGGGCCGGGACAAGACAAGAGACCCAGTACTTC. As protein: CASRAGTRQETQYF.

This clonotype was recorded at least ten times. V usage is TRBV6-6 and J usage is TRBJ2-5, with 7 positions matching TRBD2. CDR3 length: 16 residues. The germline CDR1 and CDR2 sequences are MNHNY and SVGAGI (reference sequence). V gave up 1 base and J gave up 3 bases; unmatched junction bases: 8. This chain's CDR3 is CASSYWPSGDEETQYF. The CDR3 DNA reads TGTGCCAGCAGTTACTGGCCCAGCGGGGACGAAGAGACCCAGTACTTC.

This clonotype has only a few counts. V usage is TRBV19 and J usage is TRBJ2-1, with 12 bases fitting TRBD1. The J call may be faulty, since TRBJ2-7 better matches the DNA end. The germline gives CDR1 LNHDA, CDR2 SQIVND (reference sequence). The CDR3 is made up of 13 amino acids. DNA of the CDR3: TGTGCCAGATACCGGGACAGGGGGCATGAGCAGTACTTC. It specifies CARYRDRGHEQYF.

Only a few counts were recorded for this clonotype. The genes are TRBV11-2 and TRBJ1-4; D might be TRBD1 (6 bases). Germline-derived CDR1 and CDR2 are SGHAT and FQNNGV. V was clipped by 7 bases and J by 5 bases, with 20 bases between them. This CDR3 spans 16 amino acids. CDR3 DNA: TGTGCCAGCACCCCCATAGTGAGGGGGAGAAATGAAAAACTGTTTTTT. It specifies CASTPIVRGRNEKLFF.

This clonotype was seen a handful of times. J is TRBJ1-5 and V is TRBV20-1, with D possibly being TRBD1 (5 bases). Deletions cut 0 bases from V and 1 base from J, with 10 bases between. The CDR3 is made up of 15 amino acids. Germline lookup yields CDR1 DFQATT and CDR2 SNEGSKA (reference sequence). This chain's CDR3 is CSARDPGISNQPQHF. CDR3 sequence (DNA): TGCAGTGCTAGAGACCCAGGGATAAGCAATCAGCCCCAGCATTTT.

This clonotype was recorded many times. This rearrangement joins TRBV7-9 to TRBJ2-7; 10 nucleotides match TRBD1. In germline, CDR1 is SEHNR, CDR2 FQNEAQ (reference sequence). V lost 4 bases to trimming and J lost 7 bases; unmatched junction nucleotides: 10. The CDR3 runs 15 residues. CDR3 DNA: TGTGCCAGCAGCTCCCAGGGGACAGGGGTTGTTGAGCAGTACTTC. The encoded protein is CASSSQGTGVVEQYF.